This entry lists 18 T cell receptor beta chains sequenced from one sample in a study of blood T cell repertoires in COVID-19. Sequenced by immunoSEQ multiplex PCR; TCRdb stores in-frame clones only, minus some. Here the sample spans roughly 170,000 clones, 84% being singletons. The sample comprised PBMCs or T cells enriched from blood (not recorded which). Source of these receptors: a man aged 45-65 years who had recovered from COVID-19.

The genes are TRBV19 and TRBJ1-5; D is possibly TRBD1 (6 bases). This CDR3 is built from 14 residues. CDR1 is LNHDA and CDR2 is SQIVND in the germline V gene (reference sequence). V shed 5 bases and J shed 4 bases, with 12 bases lying between them. The CDR3 region is CASSLGTPNQPQHF. The CDR3 DNA is TGTGCCAGTAGTTTAGGGACACCAAATCAGCCCCAGCATTTT.

This clone was detected only once. This chain connects TRBV11-2 to TRBJ2-7; 8 positions match TRBD1. Per germline, CDR1 SGHAT and CDR2 FQNNGV. This CDR3 has 12 amino acids. V was clipped by 4 bases and J by 7 bases; unmatched bases: 3. The DNA of the CDR3 is TGTGCCAGCAGCTCAGGACAGGGTGAGCAGTACTTC. Translated: CASSSGQGEQYF.

This chain joins TRBV2 and TRBJ1-4; tentatively, D is TRBD1 (6 bases). Trimming removed 6 bases at V and 3 bases at J, with 11 bases between. Germline V CDR1 and CDR2: SNHLY, FYNNEI. The CDR3 has 14 residues. CDR3 sequence reads: CASSSGVPNEKLFF. The DNA of the CDR3 is TGTGCCAGCAGCTCAGGGGTGCCTAATGAAAAACTGTTTTTT.

This clone was seen just once. The J gene is TRBJ1-2, the V gene TRBV7-2; D may be TRBD1 (6 bases). The V and J ends lost 4 bases and 3 bases respectively, with 24 bases between them. The germline V gene has CDR1 SGHTA and CDR2 FQGNSA. This CDR3 region has 18 residues. The CDR3 sequence is CASSSPLGQQPPDYGYTF. The CDR3 DNA reads as TGTGCCAGCAGCTCTCCTCTGGGACAACAGCCTCCAGACTATGGCTACACCTTC.

The rearrangement joins TRBV5-1 to TRBJ2-2; 11 bases agree with TRBD1. CDR1 and CDR2 from the germline V gene are SGHRS and YFSETQ. This CDR3 is built from 15 residues. The trim removed 4 bases at V and 6 bases at J, leaving 5 bases unmatched. This chain's CDR3 is CASSPGTGGAGELFF. CDR3 in DNA: TGCGCCAGCAGCCCCGGGACAGGGGGGGCCGGGGAGCTGTTTTTT.

The chain has TRBV4-1 and TRBJ2-6, with D unclear. Trimming cost V 1 base and J 0 bases, with 10 bases left between them. The V gene's germline CDR1 is MGHRA and CDR2 YSYEKL. The CDR3 contains 17 residues. This chain's CDR3 is CASSQGGTSSGANVLTF. In DNA, the CDR3 is TGCGCCAGCAGCCAAGGCGGCACGAGCTCTGGGGCCAACGTCCTGACTTTC.

V is TRBV7-2 and J is TRBJ1-5; no reliable D call. The CDR3 consists of 14 residues. Germline V gene data show CDR1 as SGHTA and CDR2 as FQGNSA. V dropped 1 base and J dropped 10 bases, with 14 bases sitting between them. The chain's CDR3 is CASSLDVNRGPQHF. For the CDR3, the DNA is TGTGCCAGCAGCTTAGATGTAAATCGGGGACCCCAGCATTTT.

This rearrangement joins TRBV7-9 to TRBJ2-1, with TRBD2 identical over 7 bases. The CDR3 runs to 15 residues. Germline V gene sequence: CDR1 SEHNR, CDR2 FQNEAQ (reference sequence). With 5 bases clipped from V and 2 bases from J, the junction kept 6 bases outside the gene matches. The CDR3, as DNA: TGTGCCAGCAGCCCCTCGCGGGGGACCTACAATGAGCAGTTCTTC. It specifies CASSPSRGTYNEQFF.

This chain connects TRBV27 to TRBJ1-5, with 7 bases identical to TRBD1. The CDR3 length is 14 residues. The V and J ends lost 3 bases and 5 bases, in that order; junction bases with no gene match: 4. Per germline, CDR1 MNHEY and CDR2 SMNVEV (reference sequence). This chain's CDR3 is CASSFQGEHQPQHF. The CDR3 nucleotides are TGTGCCAGCAGTTTCCAGGGGGAGCATCAGCCCCAGCATTTT.

This chain joins TRBV5-1 and TRBJ2-5; 7 nucleotides align to TRBD2. The CDR3 has 17 residues. The V and J ends lost 4 bases and 4 bases, in that order; junction bases with no gene match: 16. CDR1 is SGHRS and CDR2 is YFSETQ in the germline V gene. This CDR3 reads CASSDASKGLTSETQYF. The CDR3 DNA sequence: TGCGCCAGCAGCGACGCCAGTAAGGGACTAACATCAGAGACCCAGTACTTC.

This clone was detected only a few times. V gene TRBV6-5 combines with J gene TRBJ2-1; TRBD1 aligns across 7 bases. The J segment lost 3 bases and the V segment lost 8 bases, leaving 7 bases of the junction unmatched. CDR1 and CDR2 (germline): MNHEY, SVGAGI. The CDR3 sequence is 14 residues long. CDR3 amino acids: CASETGSYYNEQFF. The CDR3, as DNA: TGTGCCAGCGAGACAGGGTCCTACTACAATGAGCAGTTCTTC.

The CDR3 DNA reads TGTGCCAGCAGGCCCTGGCTAGCGGGGGGCACAGATACGCAGTATTTT. Protein: CASRPWLAGGTDTQYF. The chain employs TRBV27 and TRBJ2-3; 10 positions agree with TRBD2. The CDR3 covers 16 residues. Losses at the gene ends were 6 bases for V and 1 base for J; bases not matched to a gene: 7. CDR1 is MNHEY and CDR2 is SMNVEV in the germline V gene (reference sequence).

The chain employs TRBV3-1 (or the pseudogene TRBV3-2) and TRBJ2-3; D ambiguous. V shed 3 bases and J shed 2 bases, with 6 bases lying between them. CDR1 LGHDT and CDR2 YNNKEL come from the germline V gene (reference sequence). The CDR3 runs to 13 residues. The CDR3 nucleotides are TGTGCCAGCAGCCAGCCCTACACAGATACGCAGTATTTT. Protein product: CASSQPYTDTQYF.

The chain links TRBV5-1 to TRBJ1-2; D gene uncertain. The CDR3 extends over 13 amino acids. The germline V and J ends were trimmed by 7 bases and 5 bases, with 15 bases remaining between them. The germline gives CDR1 SGHRS, CDR2 YFSETQ. The CDR3 DNA reads as TGCGCCAGCTCCGACGGGGTTTTTTATGGCTACACCTTC. Amino acid sequence: CASSDGVFYGYTF.

This clone came up a few times. The rearrangement links TRBV28 to TRBJ2-3; D is possibly TRBD1 (7 bases). V was shortened by 8 bases and J by 6 bases, with 21 bases between the two germline ends. CDR1 MDHEN and CDR2 SYDVKM come from the germline V gene. The CDR3 consists of 15 residues. The CDR3 coding sequence is TGTGCCAGCTCCCAGGGGGGATTGAGGAGGGATACGCAGTATTTT. Its protein product is CASSQGGLRRDTQYF.

This chain connects TRBV19 to TRBJ1-4, with D possibly matching TRBD1 (6 bases). Germline lookup yields CDR1 LNHDA and CDR2 SQIVND (reference sequence). Trimming left V 4 bases short and J 8 bases short, with 23 bases between. This CDR3 is built from 17 residues. CDR3 nucleotide sequence: TGTGCCAGTAGTAGCCTTCGAGGGACATTTCGCGGAGAAAAACTGTTTTTT. Its protein product is CASSSLRGTFRGEKLFF.

This chain uses TRBV14 with TRBJ1-1; TRBD1 is a possible D gene (6 bases). Germline V CDR1 and CDR2: SGHDN, FVKESK. Between the trimmed V and J ends, which lost 2 bases and 4 bases, there was a span of 8 bases. This CDR3 region has 13 residues. The CDR3 bases are TGTGCCAGCAGCCAACAGGGGACCACTGAAGCTTTCTTT. This gives the protein CASSQQGTTEAFF.

The CDR3 coding sequence is TGTGCCTGGAAGCGTGGGATAGCAGGGAGGATCGAAAAACTGTTTTTT. Translated: CAWKRGIAGRIEKLFF. This chain joins TRBV30 and TRBJ1-4; TRBD1 is a possible D gene (5 bases). The CDR3 runs 16 residues. Trimming left V 4 bases short and J 8 bases short, with 23 bases between. Germline V gene data show CDR1 as GTSNPN and CDR2 as SVGIG (reference sequence). The complete variable domain, with remaining parts taken from reference TRBV30 and TRBJ1-4, reads SQTIHQWPATLVQPVGSPLSLECTVEGTSNPNLYWYRQAAGRGLQLLFYSVGIGQISSEVPQNLSASRPQDRQFILSSKKLLLSDSGFYLCAWKRGIAGRIEKLFFGSGTQLSVL.